The 16 T cell receptor beta chains below all came from one sample that was sequenced in a study of response to subunit inactivated influenza vaccine. MiXCR, run by TCRdb on the RT-PCR reads, gives a single entry per CDR3 protein. The table shows hundreds of thousands of distinct CDR3 sequences, with about 15% occurring only once. This sample comprised PBMCs from blood, obtained 14 days before vaccination. Source of these receptors: a man aged 45-65 years who received an inactivated influenza vaccine.

The J gene is TRBJ2-3, the V gene TRBV7-2; 9 bases match TRBD2. J lost 12 bases, V lost 11 bases, and 15 bases had no gene match. The V gene's germline CDR1 is SGHTA and CDR2 FQGNSA. The CDR3 has 13 residues. CDR3 region: CAGGSASGVHQYF. CDR3 DNA: TGTGCCGGAGGTAGTGCTAGCGGGGTGCATCAGTATTTT. Combining the CDR3 with reference TRBV7-2 and TRBJ2-3 gives the whole variable domain GAGVSQSPSNKVTEKGKDVELRCDPISGHTALYWYRQSLGQGLEFLIYFQGNSAPDKSGLPSDRFSAERTGGSVSTLTIQRTQQEDSAVYLCAGGSASGVHQYFGPGTRLTVL.

This clonotype was observed a handful of times. The genes are TRBV11-2 and TRBJ2-7; possibly TRBD1 or TRBD2 for D (5 bases each). The CDR3 is 14 residues long. Germline assignment: CDR1 SGHAT and CDR2 FQNNGV. V lost 1 base and J lost 3, with 10 bases in between. The CDR3 DNA is TGTGCCAGCAGCTTAGGGGGGAAGAACTACGAGCAGTACTTC. Residues: CASSLGGKNYEQYF.

In nucleotides, the CDR3 is TGTGCCACCAGCAGGGCCCCTTACAATGAGCAGTTCTTC. This codes for CATSRAPYNEQFF. The chain employs TRBV15 and TRBJ2-1; unclear D gene. The V gene lost 3 bases and the J gene lost 4 bases, with 7 bases spanning the gap. There are 13 residues in the CDR3. The germline V gene encodes CDR1 LNHNV and CDR2 YYDKDF (reference sequence).

In its sample, this clonotype was seen many times. V gene TRBV6-1 combines with J gene TRBJ2-2; D uncertain. In germline, CDR1 is MNHNS, CDR2 SASEGT. V lost 4 bases and J 0 bases, leaving 9 bases between the germline ends. This CDR3 region has 15 residues. CDR3 DNA: TGTGCCAGCAGTGTTCTCCGATCGAACACCGGGGAGCTGTTTTTT. It translates to CASSVLRSNTGELFF.

This clonotype was recorded a few times. This chain joins TRBV7-8 and TRBJ2-7; possibly TRBD2 for D (6 bases). The CDR3 is 16 amino acids. Trimming took off 8 bases at V and 0 bases at J, with 20 bases between the two ends. Germline V gives CDR1 SGHVS, CDR2 FQNEAQ. The chain's CDR3 is CASFRGGTGSSYEQYF. In DNA, the CDR3 is TGTGCCAGCTTTAGGGGAGGTACGGGGAGCTCCTACGAGCAGTACTTC.

In its sample, this clonotype was seen many times. This rearrangement joins TRBV12-3 or TRBV12-4 to TRBJ2-2, with 11 nucleotides matching TRBD2. J gave up 7 bases and V 6 bases, and 10 bases lay outside the gene matches. The CDR3 spans 16 residues. CDR3 bases: TGTGCCAGCAGCCCCTTTAGCGGGGGGGCTAGCGGGGAGCTGTTTTTT. Translation gives CASSPFSGGASGELFF.

There are a few counts of this clonotype. V gene TRBV7-8 combines with J gene TRBJ2-1; TRBD2 is a possible D gene (5 bases). This CDR3 region has 17 residues. CDR1 and CDR2 from the germline V gene are SGHVS and FQNEAQ. With 7 bases removed from V and 1 base from J, the gap between germline ends came to 20 bases. CDR3 DNA: TGTGCCAGCACCCCCTCCGGCGGGCTTGAATCCTACAATGAGCAGTTCTTC. Residues: CASTPSGGLESYNEQFF.

This clonotype was seen more than once but under ten times. This sequence joins TRBV5-1 and TRBJ1-4; 8 nucleotides align to TRBD1. V shed 4 bases, J shed 0 bases, and the junction held 2 bases outside the gene matches. The V gene's germline CDR1 is SGHRS and CDR2 YFSETQ. CDR3 size: 15 residues. The CDR3 sequence is CASSGTGSTNEKLFF. CDR3 DNA sequence: TGCGCCAGCAGCGGGACAGGCTCAACTAATGAAAAACTGTTTTTT.

The V and J genes are TRBV20-1 and TRBJ2-7; possibly TRBD2 for D (5 bases). V lost 3 bases to trimming and J lost 3 bases, with 6 bases between them. CDR3 length: 11 amino acids. Germline assignment: CDR1 DFQATT and CDR2 SNEGSKA (reference sequence). CDR3 sequence: CSASDYYEQYF. The DNA for the CDR3 is TGCAGTGCTAGCGACTACTACGAGCAGTACTTC.

This clonotype was counted between two and nine times. J is TRBJ2-3 and V is TRBV24-1, with 9 bases lining up with TRBD2. CDR3 size: 15 residues. The ends lost 1 base at V and 8 bases at J; junction bases unmatched: 6. Germline V lookup: CDR1 KGHDR, CDR2 SFDVKD. CDR3 residues: CATSDLSRGGLTQYF. The DNA for the CDR3 is TGTGCCACCAGTGATTTATCGCGGGGGGGCCTTACGCAGTATTTT.

There are a few counts of this clonotype. The rearrangement joins TRBV12-3 or TRBV12-4 to TRBJ1-3, with TRBD1 as a possible D gene (6 bases). The germline V and J ends were trimmed by 6 bases and 2 bases, with 11 bases remaining between them. The CDR3 runs to 14 residues. The CDR3 nucleotides read TGTGCCAGCAGCCCCGGGACAACTGGAAACACCATATATTTT. This encodes CASSPGTTGNTIYF.

The V and J genes are TRBV12-3 or TRBV12-4 and TRBJ1-5; weak D call: TRBD1 (5 bases). The CDR3 is 16 amino acids. V shed 5 bases and J shed 0 bases, with 14 bases lying between them. The DNA of the CDR3 is TGTGCCAGCAGTATAACCGGGACCACTAGCAATCAGCCCCAGCATTTT. Protein sequence: CASSITGTTSNQPQHF.

On this clonotype: The DNA is omitted, as the CDR3 cannot be located on it reliably, and the CDR3 follows TCRdb's listing. The gene calls are TRBV12-3 or TRBV12-4 and TRBJ1-2; the listed D gene, TRBD1, was not tested against the DNA. The CDR3 spans 15 amino acids, including both terminal residues. The CDR3 here is CASSTSTGGKGGYTF.

This clonotype was seen a few times. The rearrangement joins TRBV20-1 to TRBJ2-1; 9 bases line up with TRBD2. Germline V gene lookup returns CDR1 DFQATT and CDR2 SNEGSKA (reference sequence). The ends lost 2 bases at V and 4 bases at J; junction bases unmatched: 6. This CDR3 comprises 15 residues. The chain's CDR3 is CSARPTGLAYNEQFF. The CDR3 nucleotides are TGCAGTGCTAGACCCACGGGACTAGCTTACAATGAGCAGTTCTTC.

This clonotype was recorded once. The chain combines TRBV3-1 with TRBJ2-5; D remains unclear. The CDR3 sequence is 14 residues long. Germline-derived CDR1 and CDR2 are LGHDT and YNNKEL (reference sequence). Deletions cut 2 bases from V and 4 bases from J, with 11 bases between. CDR3: CASSQPSNIETQYF. CDR3 nucleotide sequence: TGTGCCAGCAGCCAACCCTCGAACATAGAGACCCAGTACTTC.

This clonotype appeared many times. The chain carries TRBV7-2 and TRBJ1-3, with 7 bases identical to TRBD1. The CDR3 loop spans 15 amino acids. Germline V gene lookup returns CDR1 SGHTA and CDR2 FQGNSA. Unmatched junction bases numbered 5, after V lost 6 bases and J lost 0 bases. The CDR3 here is CASRTTGASGNTIYF. In DNA form, the CDR3 reads TGTGCCAGCAGGACAACAGGGGCCTCTGGAAACACCATATATTTT.